This T cell receptor (beta chain) comes out of a study of beta chain features in type 1 diabetes. This clone was seen only a few times. As every portion of the isolated RNA was reverse transcribed, the sequencing read expressed TCRB transcripts. TCRdb's table, derived via immunoSEQ multiplex PCR, lists solely in-frame clones and lacks some. There are 400,000 to 500,000 clones in the sample; around 13% occur only once, and roughly 0.036% lies in the top ten. The CDR3 totals 14 residues. Trimming cost V 0 bases and J 1 base, with 6 bases left between them. Germline V gives CDR1 SEHNR, CDR2 FQNEAQ (reference sequence).

This TCR derives from a man under 40 in good health. V is TRBV7-9 and J is TRBJ1-1; D is unclear. The sequenced sample consisted of naive CD4+ T cells from blood. Here the CDR3 reads CASSLAKTNTEAFF. The CDR3 DNA sequence: TGTGCCAGCAGCTTAGCCAAAACGAACACTGAAGCTTTCTTT.